Here is one T cell receptor (beta chain) with its context. What it recognizes is unknown. These data are taken from a study of chemoradiotherapy in HPV16-positive cancers. Profiled with immunoSEQ multiplex PCR; TCRdb holds only in-frame clones, not every one. This table has 55,000 to 85,000 clones, about nine tenths appearing once. Deletions cut 4 bases from V and 2 bases from J, with 15 bases between. Germline V CDR1 and CDR2: LNHDA, SQIVND (reference sequence). The length of the CDR3 is 16 residues. Over chemoradiotherapy, repertoires were sampled more than once. Study-wide results and limits: In HPV16-positive patients, HPV-responsive T-cell expansion tracked better recurrence-free survival. Candidate HPV-specific clones and E7-related TCR motifs grew in tumor during treatment.

This clonotype was sampled from a human donor with HPV-associated anogenital cancer. The sample consisted of blood, taken from a patient who underwent chemoradiotherapy. J is TRBJ1-5 and V is TRBV19; D is possibly TRBD1 (5 bases). This CDR3 is CASSRLTGLGNQPQHF. The CDR3 bases are TGTGCCAGTAGTAGATTAACAGGTTTGGGCAATCAGCCCCAGCATTTT.